The 14 T cell receptor beta chains listed next were all sequenced from one sample in a study of spatial heterogeneity in lung cancer. Using its own MiXCR run on the 5' RACE reads, TCRdb lists one record per CDR3 protein. The sample yields more than 65,000 distinct CDR3 sequences, approximately 8.1% seen once. Time point here: sample taken at primary tumor resection. The material sequenced was PBMCs, taken at surgery. These receptors all come from a male donor with early-stage non-small cell lung cancer.

This clonotype came up many times. This chain joins TRBV3-1 and TRBJ2-3; D call uncertain. In germline, CDR1 is LGHDT, CDR2 YNNKEL (reference sequence). This CDR3 is built from 15 residues. Trimming stripped 1 base from V and 7 bases from J, with 15 bases between. This chain's CDR3 is CASSQGSEQPHTQYF. CDR3 coding DNA: TGTGCCAGCAGCCAAGGATCGGAGCAACCCCATACGCAGTATTTT.

This clonotype was counted ten times or more. The chain is built from TRBV3-1 and TRBJ2-7, with D possibly being TRBD1 or TRBD2 (5 bases each). Germline assignment: CDR1 LGHDT and CDR2 YNNKEL (reference sequence). V was clipped by 5 bases and J by 4 bases, with 12 bases between them. The CDR3 totals 13 residues. CDR3 sequence reads: CASSIRGDYEQYF. CDR3 nucleotides: TGTGCCAGCAGCATTAGAGGGGATTACGAGCAGTACTTC.

This clonotype has at least ten counts. The chain employs TRBV30 and TRBJ2-1; 14 bases fit TRBD2. Per the germline V gene, CDR1 is GTSNPN and CDR2 is SVGIG (reference sequence). V was pared by 2 bases and J by 8 bases, with 8 bases of the junction left unmatched. The CDR3 is made up of 16 amino acids. The CDR3 region has the DNA TGTGCCTGGAGTCCCCCGGGACTAGCGGGAGAACATGAGCAGTTCTTC. Protein sequence: CAWSPPGLAGEHEQFF.

The CDR3 here is CASSLMVTGTGANVLTF. DNA of the CDR3: TGTGCCAGCAGCTTAATGGTTACAGGGACTGGGGCCAACGTCCTGACTTTC. The rearrangement links TRBV11-2 to TRBJ2-6, with D possibly being TRBD1 (6 bases). V lost 2 bases to trimming and J lost 2 bases, with 13 bases between them. CDR1 is SGHAT, CDR2 FQNNGV, per germline. CDR3 size: 17 residues. Together with reference TRBV11-2 and TRBJ2-6, the CDR3 gives the full variable domain: EAGVAQSPRYKIIEKRQSVAFWCNPISGHATLYWYQQILGQGPKLLIQFQNNGVVDDSQLPKDRFSAERLKGVDSTLKIQPAKLEDSAVYLCASSLMVTGTGANVLTFGAGSRLTVL.

This clonotype was seen a handful of times. The chain combines TRBV29-1 with TRBJ2-3, with D perhaps matching TRBD2 (6 bases). CDR1 and CDR2 from the germline V gene are SQVTM and ANQGSEA. Trimming shortened V by 7 bases and J by 9 bases, and 8 bases separated the two germline ends. CDR3 length: 9 amino acids. The CDR3, as DNA: TGCAGCGGGGGGGAGACGCAGTATTTT. Translation gives CSGGETQYF.

In its sample, this clonotype was seen many times. V is TRBV5-1 and J is TRBJ2-7; D is ambiguous. The CDR3 loop spans 14 amino acids. Trimming pared 1 base from V and 0 bases from J, leaving 8 bases between. Looked up from germline, CDR1 is SGHRS and CDR2 is YFSETQ. The CDR3 bases are TGCGCCAGCAGCTTGAGGCAGAGCTCCTACGAGCAGTACTTC. The encoded protein is CASSLRQSSYEQYF.

This clonotype was picked up a small number of times. The chain couples TRBV20-1 to TRBJ2-1; 8 nucleotides align to TRBD2. V gave up 0 bases and J gave up 7 bases; unmatched junction bases: 11. This CDR3 region has 16 residues. The V gene's germline CDR1 is DFQATT and CDR2 SNEGSKA (reference sequence). CDR3 amino acids: CSARDSGGRKPNEQFF. DNA for the CDR3: TGCAGTGCTAGAGATTCGGGGGGGCGGAAGCCAAATGAGCAGTTCTTC.

This clonotype was observed many times. The rearrangement uses TRBV5-8 and TRBJ2-2; TRBD1 agrees at 8 bases. This CDR3 is built from 15 residues. CDR1 is SGHTS, CDR2 YDEGEE, per germline. The J segment lost 5 bases and the V segment lost 0 bases, leaving 3 bases of the junction unmatched. The CDR3 region is CASSLEDRGTGELFF. The CDR3 DNA is TGTGCCAGCAGCTTGGAAGACAGGGGAACCGGGGAGCTGTTTTTT.

The rearrangement links TRBV5-1 to TRBJ2-7; 10 bases match TRBD1. Trimming took 2 bases from V and 0 from J; bases not matched to a gene: 5. CDR1 SGHRS and CDR2 YFSETQ come from the germline V gene. The CDR3 sequence is 16 residues long. The CDR3 DNA reads as TGCGCCAGCAGCTTTGGGACAGGGGCCACCTCCTACGAGCAGTACTTC. Translation gives CASSFGTGATSYEQYF.

This clonotype was found many times. The CDR3 protein is CASSPPPSSAWGAFF. The CDR3 region has the DNA TGTGCCAGCAGCCCACCTCCGAGCTCGGCGTGGGGAGCTTTCTTT. V and J are TRBV7-9 and TRBJ1-1; D is ambiguous. The germline CDR1 and CDR2 sequences are SEHNR and FQNEAQ (reference sequence). V was trimmed by 5 bases and J by 10 bases, leaving 23 bases between them. The CDR3 contains 15 residues.

The chain has TRBV10-3 and TRBJ2-2; D is undetermined. V was clipped by 7 bases and J by 0 bases, with 12 bases between them. The CDR3 extends over 15 amino acids. From germline, CDR1 is ENHRY and CDR2 SYGVKD. Here the CDR3 reads CAIKIESANTGELFF. The CDR3 nucleotides are TGTGCCATCAAGATAGAGTCCGCGAACACCGGGGAGCTGTTTTTT.

This clonotype was seen repeatedly, ten times or more. The gene calls are TRBV10-3 and TRBJ2-1; TRBD2 matches 10 bases. The CDR3 covers 18 residues. Germline values: CDR1 ENHRY, CDR2 SYGVKD. V shed 11 bases, J shed 2 bases, and the junction held 18 bases outside the gene matches. The CDR3 is CALSDSSGGPSPYNEQFF. The CDR3 DNA reads TGTGCCTTGAGTGATTCTAGCGGGGGACCCTCTCCCTACAATGAGCAGTTCTTC.

This clonotype was counted only a few times. V is TRBV5-1 and J is TRBJ2-1; TRBD2 matches 11 bases. The germline V gene has CDR1 SGHRS and CDR2 YFSETQ. The junction had 2 bases not matched to a gene; V was cut back by 0 bases and J by 6 bases. The CDR3 spans 15 residues. CDR3: CASSLELAGVNEQFF. CDR3 coding DNA: TGCGCCAGCAGCTTGGAACTAGCGGGAGTCAATGAGCAGTTCTTC. The full variable domain, its missing parts supplied by reference TRBV5-1 and TRBJ2-1, is KAGVTQTPRYLIKTRGQQVTLSCSPISGHRSVSWYQQTPGQGLQFLFEYFSETQRNKGNFPGRFSGRQFSNSRSEMNVSTLELGDSALYLCASSLELAGVNEQFFGPGTRLTVL.

The chain links TRBV19 to TRBJ1-5; TRBD1 might be the D (5 bases). The V end was cut by 2 bases, the J end by 7 bases, with 9 bases between. The germline V gene has CDR1 LNHDA and CDR2 SQIVND (reference sequence). The CDR3 is 13 residues long. In DNA, the CDR3 is TGTGCCAGTAGTATACCGGGGGAGCAGCCCCAGCATTTT. This encodes CASSIPGEQPQHF. The full variable domain, rest sourced from reference TRBV19 and TRBJ1-5, is DGGITQSPKYLFRKEGQNVTLSCEQNLNHDAMYWYRQDPGQGLRLIYYSQIVNDFQKGDIAEGYSVSREKKESFPLTVTSAQKNPTAFYLCASSIPGEQPQHFGDGTRLSIL.